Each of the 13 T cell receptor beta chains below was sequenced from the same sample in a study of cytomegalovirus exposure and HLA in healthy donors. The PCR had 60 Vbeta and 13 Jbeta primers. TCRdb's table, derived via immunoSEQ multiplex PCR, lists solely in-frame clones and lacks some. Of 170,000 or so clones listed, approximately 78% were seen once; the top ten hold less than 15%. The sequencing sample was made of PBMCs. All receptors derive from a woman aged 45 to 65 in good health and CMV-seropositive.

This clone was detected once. The CDR3 nucleotides read TGTGCCAGCAGCCCGGGGTTACTAGGGCGGGGGGTCGATCAGACCCAGTACTTC. It encodes CASSPGLLGRGVDQTQYF. The chain carries TRBV7-2 and TRBJ2-5; TRBD2 aligns across 8 bases. V lost 5 bases, J lost 6 bases, and 20 bases stayed unmatched. This CDR3 comprises 18 residues. Germline V gene lookup returns CDR1 SGHTA and CDR2 FQGNSA.

CDR3 nucleotides: TGTGCCAGCAGCTCTGAACCTTGGGGCCTGAACACTGAAGCTTTCTTT. The encoded protein is CASSSEPWGLNTEAFF. The chain combines TRBV5-6 with TRBJ1-1; D perhaps matches TRBD1 (5 bases). The V and J ends lost 3 bases and 0 bases respectively, with 15 bases between them. Germline assignment: CDR1 SGHDT and CDR2 YYEEEE. The CDR3 runs 16 residues. The entire variable domain, with the rest obtained from reference TRBV5-6 and TRBJ1-1, is as follows: DAGVTQSPTHLIKTRGQQVTLRCSPKSGHDTVSWYQQALGQGPQFIFQYYEEEERQRGNFPDRFSGHQFPNYSSELNVNALLLGDSALYLCASSSEPWGLNTEAFFGQGTRLTVV.

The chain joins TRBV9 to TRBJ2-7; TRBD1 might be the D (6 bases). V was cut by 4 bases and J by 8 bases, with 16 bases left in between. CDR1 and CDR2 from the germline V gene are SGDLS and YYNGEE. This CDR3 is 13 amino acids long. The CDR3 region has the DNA TGTGCCAGCAGCCCAGGCTCCGGGACACAGCAGTACTTC. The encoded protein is CASSPGSGTQQYF.

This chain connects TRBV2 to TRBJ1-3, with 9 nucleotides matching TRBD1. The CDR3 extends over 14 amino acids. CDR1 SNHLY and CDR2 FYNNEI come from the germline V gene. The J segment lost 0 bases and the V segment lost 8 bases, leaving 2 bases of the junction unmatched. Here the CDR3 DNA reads TGTGCCAGCGAGGGACAGGGCTCTGGAAACACCATATATTTT. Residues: CASEGQGSGNTIYF.

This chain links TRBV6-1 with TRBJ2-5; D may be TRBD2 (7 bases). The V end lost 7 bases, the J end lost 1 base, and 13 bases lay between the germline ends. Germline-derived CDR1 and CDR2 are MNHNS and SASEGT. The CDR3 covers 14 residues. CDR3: CASTRGGSQETQYF. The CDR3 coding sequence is TGTGCCAGCACGAGGGGGGGCAGCCAAGAGACCCAGTACTTC.

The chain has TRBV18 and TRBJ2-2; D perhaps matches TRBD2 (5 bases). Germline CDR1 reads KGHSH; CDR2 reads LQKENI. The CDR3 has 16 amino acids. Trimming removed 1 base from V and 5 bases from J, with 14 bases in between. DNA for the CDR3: TGTGCCAGCTCACCACGAAGCGGTCGAGGGACCGGGGAGCTGTTTTTT. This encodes CASSPRSGRGTGELFF.

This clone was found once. Here the CDR3 reads CASSPPGSSSTDTQYF. CDR3 sequence (DNA): TGTGCCAGCTCACCACCGGGGAGCTCCAGCACAGATACGCAGTATTTT. The genes are TRBV18 and TRBJ2-3; D perhaps matches TRBD2 (5 bases). The CDR3 runs to 16 residues. Germline V gene data show CDR1 as KGHSH and CDR2 as LQKENI. Trimming removed 0 bases from V and 0 bases from J, with 10 bases in between.

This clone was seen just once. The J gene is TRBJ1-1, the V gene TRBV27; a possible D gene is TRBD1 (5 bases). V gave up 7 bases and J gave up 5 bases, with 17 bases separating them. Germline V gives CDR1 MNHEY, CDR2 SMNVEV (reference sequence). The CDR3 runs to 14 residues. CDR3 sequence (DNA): TGTGCCAGCAAACCAATTGGGGGGAATACTGAAGCTTTCTTT. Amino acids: CASKPIGGNTEAFF.

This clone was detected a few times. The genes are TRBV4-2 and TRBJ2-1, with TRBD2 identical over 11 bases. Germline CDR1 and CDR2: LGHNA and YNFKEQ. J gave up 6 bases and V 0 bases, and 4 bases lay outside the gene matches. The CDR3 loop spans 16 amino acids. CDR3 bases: TGTGCCAGCAGCCAAGACCCTAGCGGGGGGTCCAATGAGCAGTTCTTC. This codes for CASSQDPSGGSNEQFF.

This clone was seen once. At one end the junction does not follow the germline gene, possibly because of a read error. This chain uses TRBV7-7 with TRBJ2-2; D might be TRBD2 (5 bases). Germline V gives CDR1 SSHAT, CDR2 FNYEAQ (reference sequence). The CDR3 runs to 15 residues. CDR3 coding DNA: TGTGCTAGCAGCTCGACTATGGGGTTCTCCGGGGAGCTGTTTTTT. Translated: CASSSTMGFSGELFF.

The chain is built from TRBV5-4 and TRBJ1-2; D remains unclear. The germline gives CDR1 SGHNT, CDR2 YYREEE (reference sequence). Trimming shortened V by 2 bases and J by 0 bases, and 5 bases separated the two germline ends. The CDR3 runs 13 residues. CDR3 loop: CASSFNSNYGYTF. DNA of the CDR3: TGTGCCAGCAGCTTTAACTCTAACTATGGCTACACCTTC.

The CDR3 here is CASSQGGQLEQYF. CDR3 DNA: TGCGCCAGCAGCCAAGGCGGGCAGCTCGAGCAGTACTTC. The chain combines TRBV4-1 with TRBJ2-7; a weak D match, TRBD2 (5 bases). There are 13 residues in the CDR3. Germline V CDR1 and CDR2: MGHRA, YSYEKL. Deletions cut 1 base from V and 6 bases from J, with 10 bases between.

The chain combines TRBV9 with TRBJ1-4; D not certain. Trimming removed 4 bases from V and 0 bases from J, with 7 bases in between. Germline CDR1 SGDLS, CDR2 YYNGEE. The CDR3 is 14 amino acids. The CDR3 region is CASSSGATNEKLFF. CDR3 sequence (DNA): TGTGCCAGCAGCTCGGGTGCAACTAATGAAAAACTGTTTTTT.